This T cell receptor beta chain appears in the sequencing data of a study of identical twins. The germline V gene encodes CDR1 MNHEY and CDR2 SVGEGT. Trimming stripped 6 bases from V and 0 bases from J, with 18 bases between. This CDR3 is built from 17 residues. This clonotype was recorded only once. Its antigen is currently unknown. Study-wide results and caveats: Within monozygotic twins, out-of-frame TCR alpha sharing was underestimated by the models. Conclusions rested on cross-sectional statistics rather than following the same donors.

TCRdb re-derived calls from the 5' RACE reads in MiXCR, one entry per CDR3 protein. The sample carries around 480,000 distinct CDR3 sequences, 14% recorded once. The same data also went into a second study, on yellow fever vaccine responses in identical twins.

This receptor was taken from a woman aged 18-30 years in good health. This chain connects TRBV6-2 or TRBV6-3 to TRBJ2-1, with D hard to call. The source material was CD4+ T cells sorted from blood. This chain's CDR3 is CASRLSWSQSSYNEQFF. CDR3 in DNA: TGTGCCAGCAGGCTTAGCTGGTCCCAAAGCTCCTACAATGAGCAGTTCTTC.